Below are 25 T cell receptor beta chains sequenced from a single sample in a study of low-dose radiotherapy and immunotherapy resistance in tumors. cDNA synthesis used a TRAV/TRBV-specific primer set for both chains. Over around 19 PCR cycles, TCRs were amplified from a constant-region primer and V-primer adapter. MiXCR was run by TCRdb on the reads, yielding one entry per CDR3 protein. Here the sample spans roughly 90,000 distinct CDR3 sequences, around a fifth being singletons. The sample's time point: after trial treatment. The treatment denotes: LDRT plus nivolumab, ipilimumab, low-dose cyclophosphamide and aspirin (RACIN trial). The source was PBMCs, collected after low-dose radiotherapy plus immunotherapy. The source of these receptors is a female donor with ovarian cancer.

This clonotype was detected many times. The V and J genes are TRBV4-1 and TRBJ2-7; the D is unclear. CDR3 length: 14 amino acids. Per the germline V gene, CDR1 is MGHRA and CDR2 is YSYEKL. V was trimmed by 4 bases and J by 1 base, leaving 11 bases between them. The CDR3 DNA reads TGCGCCAGCAGCCCCCAGTGGGTGTCCTACGAGCAGTACTTC. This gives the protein CASSPQWVSYEQYF.

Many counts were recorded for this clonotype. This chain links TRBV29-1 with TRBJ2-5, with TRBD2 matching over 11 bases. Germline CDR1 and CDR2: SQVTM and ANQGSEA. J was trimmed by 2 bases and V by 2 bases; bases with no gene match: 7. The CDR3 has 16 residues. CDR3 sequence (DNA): TGCAGCGTTGAATTTGCCCGGACTAGCGGGCAAGAGACCCAGTACTTC. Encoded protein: CSVEFARTSGQETQYF.

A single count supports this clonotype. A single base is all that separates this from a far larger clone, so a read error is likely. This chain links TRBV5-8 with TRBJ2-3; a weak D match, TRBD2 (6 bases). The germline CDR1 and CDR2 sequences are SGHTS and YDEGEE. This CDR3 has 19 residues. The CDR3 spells CASSLKRWRGGPNTNTQYF. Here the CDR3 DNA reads TGTGCCAGCAGCTTAAAAAGGTGGCGGGGCGGCCCAAACACAAATACGCAGTATTTT.

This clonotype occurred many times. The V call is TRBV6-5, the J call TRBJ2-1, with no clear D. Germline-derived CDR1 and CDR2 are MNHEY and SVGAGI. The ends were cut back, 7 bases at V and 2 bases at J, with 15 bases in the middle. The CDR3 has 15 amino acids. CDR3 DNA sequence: TGTGCCAGCAAATTAACGCAAGAACCCTACAATGAGCAGTTCTTC. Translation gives CASKLTQEPYNEQFF.

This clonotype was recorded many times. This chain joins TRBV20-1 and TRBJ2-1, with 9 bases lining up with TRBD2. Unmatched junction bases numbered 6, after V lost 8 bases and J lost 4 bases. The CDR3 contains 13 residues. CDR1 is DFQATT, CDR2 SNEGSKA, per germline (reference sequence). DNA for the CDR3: TGCAGTCCTGGGACTAGCTTTTACAATGAGCAGTTCTTC. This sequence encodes CSPGTSFYNEQFF.

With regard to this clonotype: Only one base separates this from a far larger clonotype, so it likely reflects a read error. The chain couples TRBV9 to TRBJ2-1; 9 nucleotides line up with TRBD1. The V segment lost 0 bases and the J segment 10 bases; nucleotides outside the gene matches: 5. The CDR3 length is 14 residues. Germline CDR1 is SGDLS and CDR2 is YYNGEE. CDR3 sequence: CASSVVGTGNEQFF. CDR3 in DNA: TGTGCCAGCAGCGTAGTTGGGACAGGGAACGAGCAGTTCTTC. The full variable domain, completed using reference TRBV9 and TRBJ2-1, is DSGVTQTPKHLITATGQRVTLRCSPRSGDLSVYWYQQSLDQGLQFLIQYYNGEERAKGNILERFSAQQFPDLHSELNLSSLELGDSALYFCASSVVGTGNEQFFGPGTRLTVL.

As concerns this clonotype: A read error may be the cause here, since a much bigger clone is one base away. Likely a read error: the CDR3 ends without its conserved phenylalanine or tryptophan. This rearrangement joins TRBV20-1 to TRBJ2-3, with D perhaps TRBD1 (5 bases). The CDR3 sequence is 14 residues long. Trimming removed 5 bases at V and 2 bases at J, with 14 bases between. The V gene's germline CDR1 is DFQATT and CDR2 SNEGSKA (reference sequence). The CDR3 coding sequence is TGCAGTGCTTTATCCCAGGGTTACACAGATACGCAGTATTCT. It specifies CSALSQGYTDTQYS.

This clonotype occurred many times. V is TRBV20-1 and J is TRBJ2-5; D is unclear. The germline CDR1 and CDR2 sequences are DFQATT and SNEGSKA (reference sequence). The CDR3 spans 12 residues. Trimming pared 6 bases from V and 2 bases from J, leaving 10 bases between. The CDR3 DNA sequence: TGCAGTGCCGATACGTATCAAGAGACCCAGTACTTC. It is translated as CSADTYQETQYF.

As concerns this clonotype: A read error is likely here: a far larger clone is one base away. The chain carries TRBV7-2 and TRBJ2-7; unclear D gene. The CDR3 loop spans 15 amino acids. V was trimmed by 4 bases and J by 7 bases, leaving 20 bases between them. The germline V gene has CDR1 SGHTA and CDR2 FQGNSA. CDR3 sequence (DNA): TGTGCCAGCAGCTCCGCCCGCCCCGCCTACAATGAGCAGTACTTC. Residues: CASSSARPAYNEQYF.

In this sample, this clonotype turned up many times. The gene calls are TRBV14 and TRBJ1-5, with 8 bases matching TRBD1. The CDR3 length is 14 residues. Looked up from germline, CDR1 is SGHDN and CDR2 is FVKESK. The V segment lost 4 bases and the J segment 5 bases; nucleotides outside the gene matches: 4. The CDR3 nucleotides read TGTGCCAGCAGCCTAGCAGGGGGCTATCAGCCCCAGCATTTT. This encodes CASSLAGGYQPQHF.

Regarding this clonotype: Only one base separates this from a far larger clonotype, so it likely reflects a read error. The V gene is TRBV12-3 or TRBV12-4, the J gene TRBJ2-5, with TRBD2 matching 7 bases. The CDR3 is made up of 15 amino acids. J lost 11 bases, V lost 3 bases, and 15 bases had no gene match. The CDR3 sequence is CASSLTAGVTGEQYF. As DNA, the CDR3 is TGTGCCAGCAGTTTGACCGCGGGAGTAACGGGTGAGCAGTACTTC.

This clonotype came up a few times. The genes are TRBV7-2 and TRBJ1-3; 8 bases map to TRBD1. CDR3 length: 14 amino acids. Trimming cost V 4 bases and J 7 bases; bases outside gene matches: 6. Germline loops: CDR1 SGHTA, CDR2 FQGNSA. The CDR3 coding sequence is TGTGCCAGCAGCTCAAGGACAGGGTGGAACACCATATATTTT. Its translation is CASSSRTGWNTIYF.

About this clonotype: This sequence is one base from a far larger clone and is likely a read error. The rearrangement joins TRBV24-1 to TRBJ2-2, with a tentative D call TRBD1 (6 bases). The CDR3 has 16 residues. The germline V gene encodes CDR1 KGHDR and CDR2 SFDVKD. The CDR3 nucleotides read TGTGCCAGCAGTTACTCACAGGGCGTGAGTACCCGGGAGCTGTTTTTT. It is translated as CASSYSQGVSTRELFF.

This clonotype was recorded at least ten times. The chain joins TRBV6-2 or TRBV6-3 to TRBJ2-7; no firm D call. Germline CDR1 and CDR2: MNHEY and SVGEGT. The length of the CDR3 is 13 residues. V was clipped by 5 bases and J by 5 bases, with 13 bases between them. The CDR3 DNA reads TGTGCCAGCAGTATTCTTGGCGGCCACGAGCAGTACTTC. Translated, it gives CASSILGGHEQYF.

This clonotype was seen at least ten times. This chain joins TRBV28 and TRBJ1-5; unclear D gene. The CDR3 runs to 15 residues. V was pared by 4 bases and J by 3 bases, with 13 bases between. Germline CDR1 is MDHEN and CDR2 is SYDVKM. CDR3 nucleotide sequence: TGTGCCAGCAGTTCCCGGAGGCGGAACAATCAGCCCCAGCATTTT. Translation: CASSSRRRNNQPQHF. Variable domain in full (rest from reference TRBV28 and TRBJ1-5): DVKVTQSSRYLVKRTGEKVFLECVQDMDHENMFWYRQDPGLGLRLIYFSYDVKMKEKGDIPEGYSVSREKKERFSLILESASTNQTSMYLCASSSRRRNNQPQHFGDGTRLSIL.

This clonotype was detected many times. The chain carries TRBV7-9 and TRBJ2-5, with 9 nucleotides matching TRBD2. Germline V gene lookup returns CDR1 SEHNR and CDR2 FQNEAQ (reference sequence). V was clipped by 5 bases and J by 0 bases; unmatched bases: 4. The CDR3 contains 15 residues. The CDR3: CASSLWTSDQETQYF. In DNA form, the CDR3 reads TGTGCCAGCAGCCTCTGGACTAGCGACCAAGAGACCCAGTACTTC.

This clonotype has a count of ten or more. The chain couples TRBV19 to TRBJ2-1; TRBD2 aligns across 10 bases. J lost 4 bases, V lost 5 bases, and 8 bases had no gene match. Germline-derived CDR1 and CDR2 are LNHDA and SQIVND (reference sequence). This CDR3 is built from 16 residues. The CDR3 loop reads CASSPLAGVVYNEQFF. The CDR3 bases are TGTGCCAGTAGTCCTCTAGCGGGAGTGGTATACAATGAGCAGTTCTTC.

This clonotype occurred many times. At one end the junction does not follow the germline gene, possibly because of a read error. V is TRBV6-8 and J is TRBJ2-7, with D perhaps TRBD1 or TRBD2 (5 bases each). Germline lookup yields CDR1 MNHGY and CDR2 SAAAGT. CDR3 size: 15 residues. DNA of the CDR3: TGTGCCAGCAGTAACTCTTGGGGGAATCTCTACGAGCAGTACTTC. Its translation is CASSNSWGNLYEQYF.

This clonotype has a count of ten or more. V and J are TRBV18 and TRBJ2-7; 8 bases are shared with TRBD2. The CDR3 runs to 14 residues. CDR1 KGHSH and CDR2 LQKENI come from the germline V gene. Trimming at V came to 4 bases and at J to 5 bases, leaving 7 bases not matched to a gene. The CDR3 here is CASSLAGTSNEQYF. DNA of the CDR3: TGTGCCAGCTCACTAGCCGGGACTAGTAACGAGCAGTACTTC.

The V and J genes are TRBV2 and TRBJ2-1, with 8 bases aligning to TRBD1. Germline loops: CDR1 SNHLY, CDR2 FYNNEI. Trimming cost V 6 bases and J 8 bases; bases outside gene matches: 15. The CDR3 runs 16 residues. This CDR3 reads CASSETRTGIADEQFF. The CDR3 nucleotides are TGTGCCAGCAGCGAGACGAGGACAGGGATTGCCGATGAGCAGTTCTTC.

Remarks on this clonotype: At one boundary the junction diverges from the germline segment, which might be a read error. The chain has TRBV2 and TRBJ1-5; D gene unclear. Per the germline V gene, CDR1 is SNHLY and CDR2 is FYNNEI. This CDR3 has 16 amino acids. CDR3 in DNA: TGTGCCAGCAGACCTAGGGTACTTGCGGGCAATGAGCCCCAGCATTTT. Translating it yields CASRPRVLAGNEPQHF.

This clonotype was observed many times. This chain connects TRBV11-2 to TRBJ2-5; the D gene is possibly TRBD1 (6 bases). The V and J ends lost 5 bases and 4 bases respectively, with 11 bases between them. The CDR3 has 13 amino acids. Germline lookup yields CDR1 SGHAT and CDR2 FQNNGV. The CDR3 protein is CASSERRGETQYF. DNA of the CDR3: TGTGCCAGCAGCGAACGCAGGGGAGAGACCCAGTACTTC.

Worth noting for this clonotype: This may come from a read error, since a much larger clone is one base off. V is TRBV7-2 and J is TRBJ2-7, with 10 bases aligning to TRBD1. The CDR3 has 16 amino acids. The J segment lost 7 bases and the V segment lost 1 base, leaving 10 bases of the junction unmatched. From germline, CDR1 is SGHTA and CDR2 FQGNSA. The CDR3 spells CASSLVGTGAPGEQYF. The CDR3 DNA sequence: TGTGCCAGCAGCTTAGTAGGGACAGGGGCGCCAGGGGAGCAGTACTTC.

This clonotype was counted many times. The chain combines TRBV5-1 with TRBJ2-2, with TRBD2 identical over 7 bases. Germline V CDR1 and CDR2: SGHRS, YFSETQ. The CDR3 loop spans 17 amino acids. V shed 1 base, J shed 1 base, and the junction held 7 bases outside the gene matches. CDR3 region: CASSLTPPSGNTGELFF. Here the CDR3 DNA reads TGCGCCAGCAGCTTGACCCCTCCTAGCGGGAACACCGGGGAGCTGTTTTTT.

The chain's CDR3 is CASKQGGRETQYF. CDR3 in DNA: TGTGCCAGCAAACAGGGTGGTCGAGAGACCCAGTACTTC. The chain has TRBV28 and TRBJ2-5, with D possibly matching TRBD1 (6 bases). This CDR3 is built from 13 residues. Trimming left V 7 bases short and J 4 bases short, with 13 bases between. In germline, CDR1 is MDHEN, CDR2 SYDVKM.